The 10 T cell receptor beta chains listed next were all sequenced from one sample in a study of shared clonotypes between healthy human individuals. The assay was immunoSEQ multiplex PCR, and TCRdb's table has in-frame clones only and misses some. Altogether over a million clones are present, 75% to 85% being singletons, with the ten largest covering 0.55% to 0.7%. Sequencing input: memory CD4+ T cells from PBMCs. The subset denotes: CD45RA-negative fraction. Receptors originate from a man between 18 and 29 years old in good health. Some clones in this sample may be carry-over from other donors' samples.

As DNA, the CDR3 is TGTGCCAGTAGTATGGGGGGGCGCGATCTCCCTGAAGCTTTCTTT. Amino acids: CASSMGGRDLPEAFF. The chain recombines TRBV19 with TRBJ1-1; the D gene is possibly TRBD1 (6 bases). Germline CDR1 is LNHDA and CDR2 is SQIVND (reference sequence). This CDR3 is built from 15 residues. V gave up 3 bases and J gave up 6 bases, with 17 bases separating them.

This clone was observed a single time. This rearrangement joins TRBV7-2 to TRBJ2-3; 10 nucleotides match TRBD2. The CDR3 contains 16 residues. With V trimmed by 3 bases and J by 4 bases, 7 bases remained unmatched. In germline, CDR1 is SGHTA, CDR2 FQGNSA. The chain's CDR3 is CASSFQASGSADTQYF. For the CDR3, the DNA is TGTGCCAGCAGCTTCCAAGCTAGCGGGAGCGCAGATACGCAGTATTTT.

V gene TRBV6-1 combines with J gene TRBJ1-3; D remains ambiguous. The germline V and J ends were trimmed by 2 bases and 4 bases, with 12 bases remaining between them. CDR3 length: 15 residues. Germline V lookup: CDR1 MNHNS, CDR2 SASEGT. The chain's CDR3 is CASSESGILGNTIYF. CDR3 nucleotide sequence: TGTGCCAGCAGTGAATCGGGGATTTTAGGAAACACCATATATTTT.

This clone was found a few times. The V call is TRBV6-4, the J call TRBJ2-7; perhaps TRBD1 as D (6 bases). Germline CDR1 MRHNA, CDR2 SNTAGT. The length of the CDR3 is 11 residues. The V gene lost 7 bases and the J gene lost 5 bases, with 9 bases spanning the gap. DNA for the CDR3: TGTGCCAGCACGACAGGAGACGAGCAGTACTTC. It is translated as CASTTGDEQYF.

The chain links TRBV4-2 to TRBJ2-1; D is uncertain. V lost 0 bases to trimming and J lost 9 bases, with 12 bases between them. Germline CDR1 is LGHNA and CDR2 is YNFKEQ. The CDR3 has 14 amino acids. The CDR3 is CASSQDLPPVEQFF. In nucleotides, the CDR3 is TGTGCCAGCAGCCAAGATTTGCCCCCGGTTGAGCAGTTCTTC.

This clone has more than one count but fewer than ten. This chain joins TRBV29-1 and TRBJ2-3; D may be TRBD1 or TRBD2 (5 bases each). CDR1 is SQVTM, CDR2 ANQGSEA, per germline. The CDR3 has 14 residues. V was clipped by 0 bases and J by 4 bases, with 11 bases between them. The CDR3 region has the DNA TGCAGCGTTGAAGATCGGGACCCTCCAGATACGCAGTATTTT. Amino acid sequence: CSVEDRDPPDTQYF.

For the CDR3, the DNA is TGTGCCATCAGTGGGACAGAAGCCTCCGGCTACACCTTC. It is translated as CAISGTEASGYTF. This chain joins TRBV10-3 and TRBJ1-2, with D possibly TRBD1 on 6 matching bases. V lost 4 bases and J lost 8, with 14 bases in between. Germline CDR1 reads ENHRY; CDR2 reads SYGVKD. This CDR3 is 13 amino acids long.

The chain joins TRBV28 to TRBJ2-2, with a possible D match to TRBD2 (5 bases). Trimming pared 5 bases from V and 1 base from J, leaving 11 bases between. Germline-derived CDR1 and CDR2 are MDHEN and SYDVKM. The CDR3 spans 15 residues. DNA of the CDR3: TGTGCCAGCAGTCCCACGGACTGGAACACCGGGGAGCTGTTTTTT. This sequence encodes CASSPTDWNTGELFF. Drawing the rest from reference TRBV28 and TRBJ2-2, the complete variable domain is DVKVTQSSRYLVKRTGEKVFLECVQDMDHENMFWYRQDPGLGLRLIYFSYDVKMKEKGDIPEGYSVSREKKERFSLILESASTNQTSMYLCASSPTDWNTGELFFGEGSRLTVL.

V is TRBV27 and J is TRBJ2-4; 10 bases are shared with TRBD2. The CDR3 has 16 residues. With 5 bases clipped from V and 4 bases from J, the junction kept 8 bases outside the gene matches. The V gene's germline CDR1 is MNHEY and CDR2 SMNVEV (reference sequence). The CDR3 spells CASSTLAGLEKNIQYF. In DNA form, the CDR3 reads TGTGCCAGCAGTACACTAGCGGGACTCGAGAAAAACATTCAGTACTTC.

The chain is built from TRBV9 and TRBJ1-1; D is unresolved. Germline-derived CDR1 and CDR2 are SGDLS and YYNGEE. Deletions cut 1 base from V and 5 bases from J, with 12 bases between. The CDR3 contains 14 residues. CDR3: CASSVSGRGTEAFF. As DNA, the CDR3 is TGTGCCAGCAGCGTAAGTGGTCGGGGAACTGAAGCTTTCTTT.